The sequence of this T cell receptor beta chain was determined in a study of blood T cells in healthy people across ages. Background on the study: Template switching recovered approximately one barcoded beta molecule for every two T cells.

General study findings and limits: Researchers judged that diversity estimates from one million T cells fell short of true values. A strong correlation was seen between TCR beta diversity and naive T cell percentage.

The authors ran a second PCR of roughly 7 to 11 cycles using a sample-barcoded 5' primer and a J-beta primer mix. TCRdb ran MiXCR on the 5' RACE reads and lists one entry per CDR3 protein. The table has about 1.6 million distinct CDR3 sequences, around 35% seen once. About this clonotype itself: What it recognizes is unknown.

Germline V gene data show CDR1 as LNHNV and CDR2 as YYDKDF (reference sequence). V lost 7 bases, J lost 6 bases, and 13 bases lay in between. The CDR3 has 13 amino acids. Source material: blood. This sequence originates from a woman under 40 in good health. The chain employs TRBV15 and TRBJ2-1; tentatively, D is TRBD1 (5 bases). CDR3 sequence reads: CATTNLGVNEQFF. CDR3 bases: TGTGCCACCACCAACCTAGGGGTCAATGAGCAGTTCTTC.